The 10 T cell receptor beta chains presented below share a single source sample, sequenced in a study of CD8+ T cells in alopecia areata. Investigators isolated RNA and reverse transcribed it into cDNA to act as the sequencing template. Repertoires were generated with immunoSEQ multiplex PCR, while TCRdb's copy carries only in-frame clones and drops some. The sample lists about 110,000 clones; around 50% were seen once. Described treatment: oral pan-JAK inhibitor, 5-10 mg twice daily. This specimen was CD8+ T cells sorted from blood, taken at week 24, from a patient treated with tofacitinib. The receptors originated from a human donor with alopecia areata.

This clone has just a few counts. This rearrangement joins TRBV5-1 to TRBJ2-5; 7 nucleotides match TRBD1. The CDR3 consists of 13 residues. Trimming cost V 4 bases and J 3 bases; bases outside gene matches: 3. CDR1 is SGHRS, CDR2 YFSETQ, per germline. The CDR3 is CASSTGQEETQYF. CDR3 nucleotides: TGCGCCAGCAGCACCGGACAGGAAGAGACCCAGTACTTC.

The CDR3 nucleotides read TGTGCCAGCTCACCACCGTGGGGTCTGAACACCGGGGAGCTGTTTTTT. Translating gives CASSPPWGLNTGELFF. The genes are TRBV18 and TRBJ2-2; D remains ambiguous. CDR1 is KGHSH and CDR2 is LQKENI in the germline V gene. This CDR3 contains 16 residues. The V end was cut by 0 bases, the J end by 1 base, with 9 bases between. Supplemented by reference TRBV18 and TRBJ2-2, the full variable domain reads NAGVMQNPRHLVRRRGQEARLRCSPMKGHSHVYWYRQLPEEGLKFMVYLQKENIIDESGMPKERFSAEFPKEGPSILRIQQVVRGDSAAYFCASSPPWGLNTGELFFGEGSRLTVL.

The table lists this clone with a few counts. The CDR3 DNA sequence: TGTGCCAGCAGTTCCACAGGGTCGGGCTACACCTTC. Protein product: CASSSTGSGYTF. The rearrangement links TRBV6-6 to TRBJ1-2, with TRBD1 as a possible D gene (6 bases). The CDR3 contains 12 residues. The germline gives CDR1 MNHNY, CDR2 SVGAGI (reference sequence). Trimming took 4 bases from V and 8 from J, leaving 11 bases between them.

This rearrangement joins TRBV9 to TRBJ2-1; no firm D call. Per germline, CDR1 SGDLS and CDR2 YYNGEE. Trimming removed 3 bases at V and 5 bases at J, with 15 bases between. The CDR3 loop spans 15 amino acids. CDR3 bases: TGTGCCAGCAGCGCCGGTGGATGGTTAGACAATGAGCAGTTCTTC. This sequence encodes CASSAGGWLDNEQFF.

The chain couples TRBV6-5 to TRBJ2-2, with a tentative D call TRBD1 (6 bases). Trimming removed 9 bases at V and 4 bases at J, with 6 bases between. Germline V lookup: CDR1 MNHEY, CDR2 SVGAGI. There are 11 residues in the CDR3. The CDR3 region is CARGGTGELFF. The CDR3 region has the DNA TGTGCCAGAGGGGGCACCGGGGAGCTGTTTTTT.

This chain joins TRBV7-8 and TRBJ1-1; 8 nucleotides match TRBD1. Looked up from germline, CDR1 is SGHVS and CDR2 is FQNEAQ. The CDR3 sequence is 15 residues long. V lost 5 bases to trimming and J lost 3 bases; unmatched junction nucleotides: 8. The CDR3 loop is CASSPQGEGDTEAFF. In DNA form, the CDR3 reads TGTGCCAGCAGCCCACAGGGGGAAGGGGACACTGAAGCTTTCTTT.

The CDR3 spells CASSSGQGSYEQYF. The DNA for the CDR3 is TGTGCCAGCAGCAGCGGACAGGGCTCCTACGAGCAGTACTTC. The chain couples TRBV7-6 to TRBJ2-7; the match to TRBD1 covers 8 bases. The germline CDR1 and CDR2 sequences are SGHVS and FNYEAQ. V gave up 5 bases and J gave up 0 bases; unmatched junction bases: 3. The CDR3 totals 14 residues.

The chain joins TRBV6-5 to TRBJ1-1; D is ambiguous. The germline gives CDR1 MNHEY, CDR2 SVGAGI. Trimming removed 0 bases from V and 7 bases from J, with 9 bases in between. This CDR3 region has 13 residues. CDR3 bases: TGTGCCAGCAGTTACTCTCTCCGGAATGAAGCTTTCTTT. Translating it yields CASSYSLRNEAFF.

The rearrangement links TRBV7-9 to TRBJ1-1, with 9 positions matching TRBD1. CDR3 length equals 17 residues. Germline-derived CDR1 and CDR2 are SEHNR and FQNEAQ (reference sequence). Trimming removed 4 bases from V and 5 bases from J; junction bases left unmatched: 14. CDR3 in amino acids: CASSSFRTGQGDTEAFF. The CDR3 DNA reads TGTGCCAGCAGCTCATTTCGAACGGGACAGGGCGATACTGAAGCTTTCTTT.

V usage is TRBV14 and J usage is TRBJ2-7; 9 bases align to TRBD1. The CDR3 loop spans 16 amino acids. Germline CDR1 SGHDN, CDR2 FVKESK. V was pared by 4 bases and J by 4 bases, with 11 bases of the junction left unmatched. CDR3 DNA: TGTGCCAGCAGCCGATATCCCGGGACAGGGATTTACGAGCAGTACTTC. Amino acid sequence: CASSRYPGTGIYEQYF.